The entry below gives a single T cell receptor beta chain sequence along with its context. No antigen is known for it. This sample is drawn from a study of regulatory T cells in long-lasting Graves disease. Turning to the study itself: It was over 5 years of antithyroid drugs, with positive TSH receptor antibodies, that meant persistent Graves' disease.

Overall study findings and caveats: Examination was confined to peripheral blood, excluding thyroid tissue. Persistent Graves' patients had lower TCR diversity than newly diagnosed ones.

CDR3-region Arm-PCR and iRepertoire HTBI primers produced the TCR beta libraries. TCRdb passed the multiplex PCR reads through MiXCR, listing each CDR3 protein once. The table shows fewer than 400,000 distinct CDR3 sequences, with about 20% occurring only once. Germline loops: CDR1 MGHRA, CDR2 YSYEKL. This CDR3 has 15 residues. Trimming left V 1 base short and J 1 base short, with 10 bases between. Time point: persistent/refractory GD, antithyroid drugs over 5 years with positive TRAb. The TCR library used RNA extracted from PBMCs. The source material was peripheral blood mononuclear cells (PBMCs), sampled when the disease was refractory, from a patient treated with antithyroid drugs. The V call is TRBV4-1, the J call TRBJ1-1; D is uncertain. The receptor comes from a female donor with Graves disease. CDR3 nucleotides: TGCGCCAGCAGCCAAGGTCGGTTGAAGAACACTGAAGCTTTCTTT. This encodes CASSQGRLKNTEAFF.